This T cell receptor (beta chain) derives from a study of blood T cells in healthy people across ages. The study isolated at least 7 million PBMCs from each sample. CDR1 and CDR2 (germline): LGHNA, YSLEER. The V gene end was trimmed by 1 base and the J gene end by 6 bases; junction bases not matched to a gene: 8. This CDR3 spans 17 amino acids. Alongside a J-beta primer mix, a sample-barcoded 5' primer served in a second PCR lasting about 7 to 12 cycles. One entry per CDR3 protein results from TCRdb running MiXCR on the 5' RACE reads. The table lists 800,000 or so distinct CDR3 sequences, 20% to 25% of them singletons. This clonotype was picked up a small number of times. Separately, the same data were catalogued under a study of T cells of mothers and their children. That source adds: Sequencing revealed no T cell clones that were persistent and microchimeric.

The chain employs TRBV4-3 and TRBJ2-5, with TRBD2 identical over 13 bases. The clonotype originates from a boy aged 5-17 years in good health. The specimen was blood. DNA of the CDR3: TGCGCCAGCAGCCAAGGCCTCGGACTAGCGGGGGACAAGACCCAGTACTTC. Translation: CASSQGLGLAGDKTQYF.